The TCR beta chain under discussion was sequenced for a study of T cell repertoires in cytomegalovirus infection. Each CDR3 protein gets one entry after TCRdb re-called the reads with MiXCR. Of roughly 720,000 distinct CDR3 sequences in the sample, about a third are singletons; the top ten hold roughly 2.8%. Sequencing used PBMCs. The receptor comes from a human donor in good health (CMV status not recorded). Some clones in this sample may be carry-over from other donors' samples.

The CDR3 DNA reads TGTGCCAGCAGTTTTAGGGGGACAGGGGTTCAGCCCCAGCATTTT. It specifies CASSFRGTGVQPQHF. The genes are TRBV28 and TRBJ1-5, with TRBD1 identical over 10 bases. The J segment lost 6 bases and the V segment lost 3 bases, leaving 5 bases of the junction unmatched. Germline V CDR1 and CDR2: MDHEN, SYDVKM. The CDR3 totals 15 residues.